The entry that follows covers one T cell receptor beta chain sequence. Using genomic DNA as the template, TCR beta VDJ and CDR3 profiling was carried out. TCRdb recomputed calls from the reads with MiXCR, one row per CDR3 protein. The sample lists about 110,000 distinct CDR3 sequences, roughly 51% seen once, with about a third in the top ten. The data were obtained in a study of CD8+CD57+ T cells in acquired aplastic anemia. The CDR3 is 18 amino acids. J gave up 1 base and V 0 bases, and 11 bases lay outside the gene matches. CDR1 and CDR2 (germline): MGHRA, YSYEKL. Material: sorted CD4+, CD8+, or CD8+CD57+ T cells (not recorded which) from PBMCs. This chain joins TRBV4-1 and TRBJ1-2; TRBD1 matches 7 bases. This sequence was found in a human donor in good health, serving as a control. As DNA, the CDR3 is TGCGCCAGCAGCCAAGATTTCCGACGACAGGGCATTAACTATGGCTACACCTTC. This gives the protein CASSQDFRRQGINYGYTF.